This is a list of T cell receptor beta chains from one sample in a study of regulatory T cells in long-lasting Graves disease. TCRdb re-derived calls from the multiplex PCR reads in MiXCR, one entry per CDR3 protein. The profile covers 400,000 to 500,000 distinct CDR3 sequences, with about 15% appearing a single time and 16% taken by the ten largest. The same data also went into a second study, on T cells in Graves' hyperthyroidism and ophthalmopathy.

The sample in question was peripheral blood mononuclear cells (PBMCs), obtained at new diagnosis, from a patient treated with antithyroid drugs. All receptors come from a woman aged 25 to 39 with Graves disease. Both conserved end residues are part of each CDR3. A D gene is named only where the DNA matches it firmly. The size of a clone is reported for some rows only, either as once, few or many, or as a class for expanded clones.

j_call clone_size d_call v_call cdr3_nt cdr3_aa
TRBJ2-7 many NA TRBV5-1 TGCGCCAGCAGCCACGGACAGCAATCCTACGAGCAGTACTTC CASSHGQQSYEQYF
TRBJ2-5 NA TRBD2 TRBV11-2 TGTGCCAGCAGCGCCGGGGGACTAGATCGGGAGACCCAGTACTTC CASSAGGLDRETQYF
TRBJ2-5 many TRBD1 TRBV18 TGTGCCAGCTCATCGACAGGGGGAGAGACCCAGTACTTC CASSSTGGETQYF
TRBJ2-3 few NA TRBV12-5 TGTGCTGGTGGTTTGGGGTCGTACACAGATACGCAGTATTTT CAGGLGSYTDTQYF
TRBJ2-5 many NA TRBV3-1 TGTGCCAGCAGCGACCTGGGGCAAGAGACCCAGTACTTC CASSDLGQETQYF
TRBJ2-7 NA NA TRBV30 TGTGCCTGGGGGTCGGGCCCTTACGAGCAGTACTTC CAWGSGPYEQYF
TRBJ2-3 few NA TRBV4-1 TGCGCCAGCAGCCGGACTAACACAGATACGCAGTATTTT CASSRTNTDTQYF
TRBJ2-7 once TRBD2 TRBV7-2 TGTGCCAGCCGCTTAACGGGAGGGCCCGACGAGCAGTACTTC CASRLTGGPDEQYF
TRBJ2-1 many NA TRBV7-2 TGTGCCAGCACACCAAACCTCAGACGGGACAATGAGCAGTTCTTC CASTPNLRRDNEQFF
TRBJ1-3 many NA TRBV12-3/TRBV12-4 TGTGCCAGCAGTCCGGACCCAAACAGACTGTACTCTGGAAACACCATATATTTT CASSPDPNRLYSGNTIYF
TRBJ2-7 many NA TRBV2 TGTGCCAGCAGTGAGGCAGGACCCGAGCAGTACTTC CASSEAGPEQYF
TRBJ2-3 few NA TRBV12-5 TGTGCTAGTGGGCCGATGGAGTGGACAGATACGCAGTATTTT CASGPMEWTDTQYF
TRBJ2-7 many NA TRBV3-1 TGTGCCAGCAGCCAAGGAGCAGGGAGAAGCCACGAGCAGTACTTC CASSQGAGRSHEQYF
TRBJ2-1 many NA TRBV29-1 TGCAGCGTCCTAGCTTCAGGTATCTACAATGAGCAGTTCTTC CSVLASGIYNEQFF
TRBJ2-7 few TRBD2 TRBV13 TGTGCCAGCAGGCAGACTAGCGGGAGAGGGGAGCAGTACTTC CASRQTSGRGEQYF
TRBJ2-3 many TRBD2 TRBV4-1 TGCGCCAGTAGACTAGCGGATAGCACAGATACGCAGTATTTT CASRLADSTDTQYF
TRBJ1-1 many NA TRBV7-2 TGTGCCAGCAGCTTCAGGACCGCGAACACTGAAGCTTTCTTT CASSFRTANTEAFF
TRBJ1-5 many NA TRBV20-1 TGCAGTGCTAGAAGCGGTAATAGCAATCAGCCCCAGCATTTT CSARSGNSNQPQHF
TRBJ2-1 NA NA TRBV30 TGTGCCTGGCGAGGGGCGTTCCAAGCTCCAAAAGGGGATGAGCAGTTCTTC CAWRGAFQAPKGDEQFF
TRBJ1-5 many NA TRBV12-3/TRBV12-4 TGTGCCAGCAGTTTATCCTCAGGGGCCCCTTCGCGGCCCCAGCATTTT CASSLSSGAPSRPQHF
TRBJ2-7 few NA TRBV4-2 TGTGCCAGCAGCCAGCTTTCAGCGGCGGCCGAGCAGTACTTC CASSQLSAAAEQYF
TRBJ2-7 NA TRBD2 TRBV4-1 TGCGCCAGCAGCCAAGGTGTTCGGGGGGAGTACTACGAGCAGTACTTC CASSQGVRGEYYEQYF
TRBJ1-4 NA NA TRBV5-6 TGTGCCAGCAGCGGTCAGGAGGATAATGAAAAACTGTTTTTT CASSGQEDNEKLFF
TRBJ2-7 few TRBD1 TRBV3-1 TGTGCCAGCAGCCAAGATCAGGCACAGGGGGCCCACGAGCAGTACTTC CASSQDQAQGAHEQYF
TRBJ2-1 few TRBD2 TRBV5-1 TGCGCCAGCAGGTGGGGGACTAGCGGGAGCAATGAGCAGTTCTTC CASRWGTSGSNEQFF
TRBJ2-1 few NA TRBV7-9 TGTGCCAGCAGCTTAGCTTCATTCTACAATGAGCAGTTCTTC CASSLASFYNEQFF
TRBJ2-1 many TRBD2 TRBV5-5 TGTGCCAGCAGCTTGGGACTAGCGGGAGGCGCCTACAATGAGCAGTTCTTC CASSLGLAGGAYNEQFF
TRBJ1-3 NA NA TRBV7-9 TGTGCCTCCCAAGTGTACGGCGACCCAGAAATGGGAAACACCATATATTTT CASQVYGDPEMGNTIYF
TRBJ1-2 NA NA TRBV20-1 TGCAGTGCTAGAGTCTTAGATAGAGGGGAGGGTGGCTACACCTTC CSARVLDRGEGGYTF
TRBJ2-1 NA TRBD2 TRBV5-1 TGCGCCAGCAGCCCGCGGGGGGGCCCGAATGAGCAGTTCTTC CASSPRGGPNEQFF
TRBJ2-5 NA TRBD2 TRBV19 TGTGCCAGTAGTCCACGGACTAGCGGGAGGGAGACCCAGTACTTC CASSPRTSGRETQYF
TRBJ1-1 few NA TRBV18 TGTGCCAGCTCCATCCGTGGCCAGGGGAACACTGAAGCTTTCTTT CASSIRGQGNTEAFF
TRBJ2-4 many NA TRBV29-1 TGCAGCGTTGAAGGTGATAATCTAGCCAAAAACATTCAGTACTTC CSVEGDNLAKNIQYF
TRBJ2-2 few NA TRBV9 TGTGCCAGCAGCGTAGGTCTAGACCTGAACACCGGGGAGCTGTTTTTT CASSVGLDLNTGELFF
TRBJ2-5 many NA TRBV6-5 TGTGCCAGCAGTTACACAACAGGGAAGGAGACCCAGTACTTC CASSYTTGKETQYF
TRBJ1-5 many NA TRBV12-3/TRBV12-4 TGTGCCAGCAGCCCGAGGGGTGGCAATCAGCCCCAGCATTTT CASSPRGGNQPQHF
TRBJ2-2 NA NA TRBV6-1 TGTGCCAGCAGTGAAGAGGGCTCCTACGACGGGGAGCTGTTTTTT CASSEEGSYDGELFF
TRBJ1-1 NA NA TRBV29-1 TGCAGCGTTGTTTCCGGTAACATCATGAACACTGAAGCTTTCTTT CSVVSGNIMNTEAFF
TRBJ2-2 NA NA TRBV27 TGTGCCAGCACCAGAGCGGGACAGCACACCGGGGAGCTGTTTTTT CASTRAGQHTGELFF
TRBJ1-3 NA NA TRBV3-1 TGTGCCAGCAGCCGGACGGCCGGGCTTACAAACACCATATATTTT CASSRTAGLTNTIYF
TRBJ1-3 many TRBD1 TRBV12-3/TRBV12-4 TGTGCCAGCAGTTCGGACAGGGGATCGTCTGGAAACACCATATATTTT CASSSDRGSSGNTIYF
TRBJ2-1 many NA TRBV7-3 TGTGCCAGCAGCTCCAGCAACTACAATGAGCAGTTCTTC CASSSSNYNEQFF
TRBJ2-3 many NA TRBV24-1 TGTGCCACCAGTGACCGCACGACAGATACTAGCACAGATACGCAGTATTTT CATSDRTTDTSTDTQYF
TRBJ2-7 many NA TRBV10-3 TGTGCCATCGGGACTGACTACGAGCAGTACTTC CAIGTDYEQYF
TRBJ1-3 NA NA TRBV28 TGTGCCAGCAGTTTAGTGGCCCCAATGAGGGGAAACACCATATATTTT CASSLVAPMRGNTIYF
TRBJ2-7 many TRBD2 TRBV2 TGTGCCAGCAGCCCGACTAGCGGAGGCCATCGGAACGAGCAGTACTTC CASSPTSGGHRNEQYF
TRBJ2-7 NA TRBD1 TRBV7-2 TGTGCCAGCAGCAGGGACAGGGCGGGCGAGCAGTACTTC CASSRDRAGEQYF
TRBJ2-7 NA NA TRBV29-1 TGCAGCGTTGAAGATCTCGGCAGCAGGGGGGACTACGAGCAGTACTTC CSVEDLGSRGDYEQYF
TRBJ2-1 NA TRBD2 TRBV20-1 TGCAGTGCTAGGCTAGCGGTTAACAATGAGCAGTTCTTC CSARLAVNNEQFF
TRBJ2-3 NA NA TRBV13 TGTGCCAGCAGTGAATATAGTAGCACAGATACGCAGTATTTT CASSEYSSTDTQYF
TRBJ1-1 NA NA TRBV5-5 TGTGCCAGCAGCTTGGGGTGGTCACCCTTGTTCGGGGGCCTGAACACTGAAGCTTTCTTT CASSLGWSPLFGGLNTEAFF
TRBJ1-2 once NA TRBV28 TGTGCCAGCAGTTTACGAACGTGGGCAGATGGCTACACCTTC CASSLRTWADGYTF
TRBJ1-1 NA NA TRBV28 TGTGCCAGCTCCCCGGGAACGCCTGAAGCTTTCTTT CASSPGTPEAFF
TRBJ2-1 many NA TRBV6-2/TRBV6-3 TGTGCCAGCAGTTTCCGGGGGATTACCTACAATGAGCAGTTCTTC CASSFRGITYNEQFF
TRBJ2-7 NA TRBD2 TRBV10-3 TGTGCCATCAGTGTGACTAGCGGGTCTTCCTACGAGCAGTACTTC CAISVTSGSSYEQYF
TRBJ1-5 many TRBD1 TRBV30 TGTGCCTGGGACAGGGATAGCAATCAGCCCCAGCATTTT CAWDRDSNQPQHF
TRBJ2-3 NA NA TRBV19 TGTGCCAGTAGTATTCCGACAGCCACAGATACGCAGTATTTT CASSIPTATDTQYF
TRBJ2-3 many NA TRBV7-6 TGTGCCAGCAGCTTACAGGACCCAGATACGCAGTATTTT CASSLQDPDTQYF
TRBJ1-4 many NA TRBV3-1 TGTGCCAGCAGCCCGGAGGGCTCTTCTAATGAAAAACTGTTTTTT CASSPEGSSNEKLFF
TRBJ2-1 NA NA TRBV27 TGTGCCAGCAGTTTATATGGAAGGACCGCCGGTCCCCATGAGCAGTTCTTC CASSLYGRTAGPHEQFF